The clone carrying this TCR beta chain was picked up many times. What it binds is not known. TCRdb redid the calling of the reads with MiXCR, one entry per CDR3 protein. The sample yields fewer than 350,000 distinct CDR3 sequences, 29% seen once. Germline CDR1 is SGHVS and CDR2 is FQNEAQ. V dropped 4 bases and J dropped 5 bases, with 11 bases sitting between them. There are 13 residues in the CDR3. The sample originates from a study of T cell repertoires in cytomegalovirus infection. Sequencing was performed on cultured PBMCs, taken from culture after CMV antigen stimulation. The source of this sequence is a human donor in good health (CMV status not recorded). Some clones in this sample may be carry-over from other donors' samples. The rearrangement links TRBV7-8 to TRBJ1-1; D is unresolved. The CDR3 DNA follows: TGTGCCAGCAGCTCCGAGACGTTGACTGAAGCTTTCTTT. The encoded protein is CASSSETLTEAFF.